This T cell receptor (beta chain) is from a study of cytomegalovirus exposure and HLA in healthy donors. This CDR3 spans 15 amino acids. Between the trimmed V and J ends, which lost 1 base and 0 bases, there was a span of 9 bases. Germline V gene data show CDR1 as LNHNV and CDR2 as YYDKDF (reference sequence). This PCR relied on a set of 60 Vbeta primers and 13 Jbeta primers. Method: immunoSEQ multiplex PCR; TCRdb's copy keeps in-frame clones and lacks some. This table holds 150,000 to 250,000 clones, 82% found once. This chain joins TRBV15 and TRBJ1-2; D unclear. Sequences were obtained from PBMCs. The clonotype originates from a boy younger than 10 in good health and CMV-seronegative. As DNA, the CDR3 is TGTGCCACCAGCAGAGTGGAGGGAGCTAACTATGGCTACACCTTC. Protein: CATSRVEGANYGYTF.